Each of the 16 T cell receptor beta chains below was sequenced from the same sample in a study of OX40 agonist ivuxolimab in advanced cancers. The repertoire was sequenced with immunoSEQ multiplex PCR; TCRdb's copy has only in-frame clones and lacks some. The sample includes 45,000 to 65,000 clones, roughly 87% of them seen just once. The sample consisted of CD4+ or CD8+ T cells sorted from blood, taken in a trial of the OX40 agonist ivuxolimab. The receptors here all came from an adult with an advanced solid tumor such as melanoma, head and neck, liver or kidney cancer.

This clone appeared once. This chain uses TRBV5-1 with TRBJ1-1; D is ambiguous. The germline gives CDR1 SGHRS, CDR2 YFSETQ. This CDR3 has 13 residues. The ends were cut back, 4 bases at V and 7 bases at J, with 14 bases in the middle. The CDR3 loop reads CASSAVAVGEAFF. In DNA form, the CDR3 reads TGCGCCAGCAGCGCGGTGGCAGTGGGTGAAGCTTTCTTT.

CDR3 bases: TGTGCCAGCAGTCCATGGACAGTGGCCTACGAGCAGTACTTC. The encoded protein is CASSPWTVAYEQYF. The V call is TRBV27, the J call TRBJ2-7, with D possibly matching TRBD1 (6 bases). The germline V gene encodes CDR1 MNHEY and CDR2 SMNVEV (reference sequence). Trimming shortened V by 5 bases and J by 2 bases, and 13 bases separated the two germline ends. This CDR3 has 14 residues.

The chain is built from TRBV5-3 and TRBJ2-1, with 12 positions matching TRBD2. TRBV5-3 is annotated as an ORF whose role is uncertain. CDR3 length: 19 amino acids. V shed 4 bases, J shed 4 bases, and the junction held 15 bases outside the gene matches. The CDR3 region is CARSRPDPSGGGYYNEQFF. The CDR3 DNA reads TGTGCCAGAAGCCGGCCGGACCCTAGCGGGGGGGGATATTACAATGAGCAGTTCTTC.

V and J are TRBV9 and TRBJ1-1; D uncertain. The CDR3 is made up of 13 amino acids. The V end lost 0 bases, the J end lost 1 base, and 4 bases lay between the germline ends. Germline V gene lookup returns CDR1 SGDLS and CDR2 YYNGEE. The CDR3 coding sequence is TGTGCCAGCAGCGTAGTCCCGAACACTGAAGCTTTCTTT. Its protein product is CASSVVPNTEAFF.

This clone was counted a few times. Additional DNA sequences in this sample encode the identical CDR3. The chain has TRBV27 and TRBJ2-6; D gene unclear. CDR1 is MNHEY, CDR2 SMNVEV, per germline (reference sequence). Between the trimmed V and J ends, which lost 0 bases and 0 bases, there was a span of 3 bases. The CDR3 has 15 amino acids. The chain's CDR3 is CASSLSLSGANVLTF. Written as DNA, the CDR3 is TGTGCCAGCAGTTTATCACTCTCTGGGGCCAACGTCCTGACTTTC.

The rearrangement links TRBV5-1 to TRBJ1-1; D not resolved. The CDR3 contains 13 residues. Trimming pared 4 bases from V and 10 bases from J, leaving 17 bases between. Germline CDR1 is SGHRS and CDR2 is YFSETQ. The CDR3 nucleotides read TGCGCCAGCAGCACGGACGGGCCCCCGTCAGCTTTCTTT. Protein sequence: CASSTDGPPSAFF.

Worth noting for this clone: This likely traces to a read error, being one base from a far larger clone. V is TRBV5-6 and J is TRBJ1-1; TRBD1 matches at 11 bases. The germline CDR1 and CDR2 sequences are SGHDT and YYEEEE. The V gene end was trimmed by 4 bases and the J gene end by 5 bases; junction bases not matched to a gene: 4. The CDR3 covers 14 residues. The CDR3 sequence: CASSPGQGETEAFF. As DNA, the CDR3 is TGTGCCAGCAGCCCGGGACAGGGGGAAACTGAAGCTTTCTTT.

The chain joins TRBV9 to TRBJ2-3; D gene ambiguous. This CDR3 is built from 13 residues. Germline loops: CDR1 SGDLS, CDR2 YYNGEE. V lost 0 bases, J lost 4 bases, and 6 bases lay in between. This CDR3 reads CASSVEPSDTQYF. DNA for the CDR3: TGTGCCAGCAGCGTAGAACCGTCAGATACGCAGTATTTT.

V is TRBV7-6 and J is TRBJ2-3, with D hard to call. V was trimmed by 3 bases and J by 3 bases, leaving 7 bases between them. The CDR3 loop spans 13 amino acids. The germline V gene encodes CDR1 SGHVS and CDR2 FNYEAQ. This chain's CDR3 is CASSFTMTDTQYF. CDR3 in DNA: TGTGCCAGCAGCTTTACCATGACAGATACGCAGTATTTT.

This rearrangement joins TRBV7-6 to TRBJ2-3; the match to TRBD2 covers 8 bases. The CDR3 extends over 14 amino acids. Germline V gene data show CDR1 as SGHVS and CDR2 as FNYEAQ. Trimming cost V 5 bases and J 3 bases; bases outside gene matches: 4. The CDR3 DNA follows: TGTGCCAGCAGCGGTGGCGGGGGGACAGATACGCAGTATTTT. It specifies CASSGGGGTDTQYF.

This clone was seen only once. The chain recombines TRBV19 with TRBJ1-1, with unresolved D. Germline CDR1 LNHDA, CDR2 SQIVND (reference sequence). The CDR3 is 14 amino acids. V was shortened by 5 bases and J by 5 bases, with 15 bases between the two germline ends. CDR3 protein: CASSPQTSGTEAFF. CDR3 coding DNA: TGTGCCAGTAGTCCGCAGACCTCGGGGACTGAAGCTTTCTTT.

The chain carries TRBV7-9 and TRBJ1-4, with TRBD1 as a possible D gene (5 bases). This CDR3 has 13 residues. Germline V gene lookup returns CDR1 SEHNR and CDR2 FQNEAQ (reference sequence). V was cut by 5 bases and J by 10 bases, with 14 bases left in between. CDR3 protein: CASSGYDSGKLFF. The DNA for the CDR3 is TGTGCCAGCAGCGGTTACGACAGCGGAAAACTGTTTTTT.

This chain joins TRBV28 and TRBJ2-7; perhaps TRBD2 as D (6 bases). V was shortened by 4 bases and J by 5 bases, with 6 bases between the two germline ends. Per germline, CDR1 MDHEN and CDR2 SYDVKM. The CDR3 contains 11 residues. CDR3 protein: CASSWGDEQYF. DNA for the CDR3: TGTGCCAGCAGTTGGGGGGACGAGCAGTACTTC. The full variable domain, in which reference TRBV28 and TRBJ2-7 provide the parts outside the CDR3, is DVKVTQSSRYLVKRTGEKVFLECVQDMDHENMFWYRQDPGLGLRLIYFSYDVKMKEKGDIPEGYSVSREKKERFSLILESASTNQTSMYLCASSWGDEQYFGPGTRLTVT.

The rearrangement links TRBV5-4 to TRBJ2-3, with 9 nucleotides matching TRBD1. Germline V gives CDR1 SGHNT, CDR2 YYREEE (reference sequence). With 6 bases clipped from V and 7 bases from J, the junction kept 15 bases outside the gene matches. The CDR3 is 16 residues long. CDR3 in DNA: TGTGCCAGCACAGACGCCGGGACAGGGATTTTAAATACGCAGTATTTT. Its protein is CASTDAGTGILNTQYF.

The chain couples TRBV29-1 to TRBJ1-4, with 10 bases identical to TRBD1. The CDR3 contains 12 residues. Germline-derived CDR1 and CDR2 are SQVTM and ANQGSEA. V was pared by 7 bases and J by 6 bases, with 2 bases of the junction left unmatched. In nucleotides, the CDR3 is TGCAGCGCCGGGACAGGGGATGAAAAACTGTTTTTT. Translation gives CSAGTGDEKLFF.

CDR3 sequence reads: CASSFDRIRNTEAFF. The CDR3 coding sequence is TGTGCCAGCAGCTTTGACAGGATTCGGAACACTGAAGCTTTCTTT. The rearrangement links TRBV5-6 to TRBJ1-1, with D perhaps TRBD1 (6 bases). CDR3 length equals 15 residues. The V end was cut by 2 bases, the J end by 1 base, with 12 bases between. Germline V lookup: CDR1 SGHDT, CDR2 YYEEEE.